In this sample, the clone carrying this T cell receptor (beta chain) turned up a few times. The data originate from a study of CD8 T cells in ankylosing spondylitis. Trimming pared 2 bases from V and 5 bases from J, leaving 9 bases between. CDR1 is SGHDN and CDR2 is FVKESK in the germline V gene. This CDR3 is 13 amino acids long. MiXCR was run by TCRdb on the 5' RACE reads, yielding one entry per CDR3 protein. The sample gives some 140,000 distinct CDR3 sequences, about 7% of which show up once; around 11% is in the top ten. This chain connects TRBV14 to TRBJ1-1; D is unclear. Sample: blood, either unsorted or a sorted T cell fraction (not recorded which). The clonotype comes from a female donor with ankylosing spondylitis or in good health (not recorded which). The CDR3 nucleotides read TGTGCCAGCAGCCAACTCTCAGCGACTGAAGCTTTCTTT. Translated: CASSQLSATEAFF.